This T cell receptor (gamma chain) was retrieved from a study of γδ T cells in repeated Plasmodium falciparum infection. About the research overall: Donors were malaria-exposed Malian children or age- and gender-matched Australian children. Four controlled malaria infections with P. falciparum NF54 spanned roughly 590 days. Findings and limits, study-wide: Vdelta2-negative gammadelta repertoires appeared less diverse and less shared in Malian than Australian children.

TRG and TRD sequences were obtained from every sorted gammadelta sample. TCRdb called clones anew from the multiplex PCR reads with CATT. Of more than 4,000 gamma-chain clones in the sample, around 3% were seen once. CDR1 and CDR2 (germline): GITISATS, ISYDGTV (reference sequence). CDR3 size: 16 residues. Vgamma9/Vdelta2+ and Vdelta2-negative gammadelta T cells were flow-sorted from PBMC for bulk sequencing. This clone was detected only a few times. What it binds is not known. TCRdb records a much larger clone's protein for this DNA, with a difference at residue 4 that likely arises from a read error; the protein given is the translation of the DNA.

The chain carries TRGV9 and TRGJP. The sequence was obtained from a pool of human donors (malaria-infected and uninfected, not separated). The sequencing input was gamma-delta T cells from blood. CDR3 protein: CALREPLVVGKKIKVF. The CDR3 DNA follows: TGTGCCTTGCGGGAGCCCTTGGTGGTGGGCAAAAAAATCAAGGTATTT.